A selection of T cell receptor beta chains follows, all from one sample in a study of post-analysis software for immune sequencing data. MiXCR, applied by TCRdb to the PCR reads, yields one record per CDR3 protein. The sample holds about 540,000 distinct CDR3 sequences, about a third seen once. Material for sequencing was blood. These TCRs come from a girl under 18 with multiple sclerosis. Each CDR3 is given without its conserved first and last residue. Each record gives: CDR3 protein, clone size, V gene, J gene, D gene. D genes are given only for firm matches. Where a row states a size, it is once, few, many or the class of an expanded clone; other rows omit it.

CDR3 protein: ASSQDPAGGLQETQY
clone size: -
V gene: TRBV4-1
J gene: TRBJ2-5
D gene: TRBD2

CDR3 protein: ARTKTSYNEQF
clone size: few
V gene: TRBV5-1
J gene: TRBJ2-1
D gene: -

CDR3 protein: ASSRDGTGPEKLF
clone size: few
V gene: TRBV7-2
J gene: TRBJ1-4
D gene: TRBD1

CDR3 protein: SVPLAGVADTQY
clone size: few
V gene: TRBV29-1
J gene: TRBJ2-3
D gene: TRBD2

CDR3 protein: ASSLAAVLYNEQF
clone size: many
V gene: TRBV5-1
J gene: TRBJ2-1
D gene: -

CDR3 protein: ASSEALQGSWPNFDQPQH
clone size: few
V gene: TRBV6-1
J gene: TRBJ1-5
D gene: -

CDR3 protein: ASSLTGMSYEQY
clone size: -
V gene: TRBV7-2
J gene: TRBJ2-7
D gene: TRBD1

CDR3 protein: SASQGVYGYT
clone size: few
V gene: TRBV20-1
J gene: TRBJ1-2
D gene: TRBD1

CDR3 protein: SARDRVTEAF
clone size: -
V gene: TRBV20-1
J gene: TRBJ1-1
D gene: TRBD1

CDR3 protein: SARDPGRTDTQY
clone size: -
V gene: TRBV20-1
J gene: TRBJ2-3
D gene: -

CDR3 protein: ASSLESALPIYEQY
clone size: -
V gene: TRBV5-1
J gene: TRBJ2-7
D gene: -

CDR3 protein: SGVDLTDTQY
clone size: -
V gene: TRBV20-1
J gene: TRBJ2-3
D gene: -

CDR3 protein: ASSFAGGREQF
clone size: few
V gene: TRBV7-2
J gene: TRBJ2-1
D gene: TRBD2

CDR3 protein: ASSHRGGDTEAF
clone size: -
V gene: TRBV4-1
J gene: TRBJ1-1
D gene: -

CDR3 protein: ASSAPSGTGTGNTIY
clone size: -
V gene: TRBV6-1
J gene: TRBJ1-3
D gene: TRBD1

CDR3 protein: SVRTGRDRTDTQY
clone size: -
V gene: TRBV29-1
J gene: TRBJ2-3
D gene: -

CDR3 protein: ASSRTVSANYGYT
clone size: -
V gene: TRBV11-1
J gene: TRBJ1-2
D gene: -

CDR3 protein: ASSSYGDRTNEQF
clone size: -
V gene: TRBV5-1
J gene: TRBJ2-1
D gene: -

CDR3 protein: ASSVATGLLGTGELF
clone size: -
V gene: TRBV9
J gene: TRBJ2-2
D gene: -

CDR3 protein: AISETRTGGGEQF
clone size: few
V gene: TRBV10-3
J gene: TRBJ2-1
D gene: TRBD1

CDR3 protein: AGNLAGGINGETQY
clone size: -
V gene: TRBV6-1
J gene: -
D gene: TRBD2

CDR3 protein: ASSFDGRENEQF
clone size: few
V gene: TRBV11-1
J gene: TRBJ2-1
D gene: -

CDR3 protein: ASSQVERGPGGRETQY
clone size: -
V gene: TRBV4-1
J gene: TRBJ2-5
D gene: TRBD1

CDR3 protein: ASSPWTSGGAGEQF
clone size: few
V gene: TRBV27
J gene: TRBJ2-1
D gene: TRBD2

CDR3 protein: ASRRSVSSYNSPLH
clone size: -
V gene: TRBV5-1
J gene: TRBJ1-6
D gene: -